This T cell receptor (beta chain) was recovered during a study of vaccination and CD4 T cells after COVID-19. Study overall: Vaccinees got either two BNT162b2 doses or two mRNA-1273 doses. Both day-14 and day-161-to-241 post-vaccine samples exist for a few convalescent patients.

This CDR3 contains 15 residues. Germline V gene data show CDR1 as SNHLY and CDR2 as FYNNEI. With 2 bases removed from V and 3 bases from J, the gap between germline ends came to 11 bases. About this clonotype itself: The antigen is undetermined.

Each CDR3 protein gets one entry after TCRdb re-called the PCR reads with MiXCR. The table includes approximately 40,000 distinct CDR3 sequences, more than 30% detected once. Study-level results: Detection of a median roughly 85% of reactive clones in convalescent patients was confined to the period after vaccination.

Regarding time point: late sampling 161 to 241 days after vaccination in three convalescent patients. The J gene is TRBJ2-1, the V gene TRBV2; weak D call: TRBD2 (6 bases). This TCR derives from a human donor who had recovered from COVID-19. Sequenced material: CD4+ T cells from blood, taken about 7 months after SARS-CoV-2 vaccination. As DNA, the CDR3 is TGTGCCAGCAGTGAAACTAGCTCCATCTACAATGAGCAGTTCTTC. Protein: CASSETSSIYNEQFF.